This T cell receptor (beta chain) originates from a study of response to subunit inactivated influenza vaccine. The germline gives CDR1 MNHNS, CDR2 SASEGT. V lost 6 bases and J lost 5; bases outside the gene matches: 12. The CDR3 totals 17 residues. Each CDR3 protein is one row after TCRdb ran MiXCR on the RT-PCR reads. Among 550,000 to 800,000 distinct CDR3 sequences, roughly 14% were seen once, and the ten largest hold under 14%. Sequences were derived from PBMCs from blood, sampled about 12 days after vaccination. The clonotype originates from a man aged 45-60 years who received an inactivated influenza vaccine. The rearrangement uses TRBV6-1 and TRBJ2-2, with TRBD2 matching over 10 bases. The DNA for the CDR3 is TGTGCCAGCAGCCCCAGCCCGGGACTAGCGTATACCGGGGAGCTGTTTTTT. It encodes CASSPSPGLAYTGELFF.